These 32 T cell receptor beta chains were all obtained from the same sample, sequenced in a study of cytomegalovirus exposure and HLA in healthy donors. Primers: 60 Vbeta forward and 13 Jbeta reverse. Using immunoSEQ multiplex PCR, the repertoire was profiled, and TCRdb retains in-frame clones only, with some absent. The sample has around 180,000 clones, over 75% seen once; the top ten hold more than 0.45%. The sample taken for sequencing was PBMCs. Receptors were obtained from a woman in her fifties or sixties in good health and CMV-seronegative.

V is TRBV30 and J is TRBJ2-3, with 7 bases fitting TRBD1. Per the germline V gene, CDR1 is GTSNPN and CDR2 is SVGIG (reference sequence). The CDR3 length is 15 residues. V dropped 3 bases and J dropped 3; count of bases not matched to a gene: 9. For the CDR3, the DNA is TGTGCCTGGAGCATCAGGGGGATTGGAACAGATACGCAGTATTTT. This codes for CAWSIRGIGTDTQYF.

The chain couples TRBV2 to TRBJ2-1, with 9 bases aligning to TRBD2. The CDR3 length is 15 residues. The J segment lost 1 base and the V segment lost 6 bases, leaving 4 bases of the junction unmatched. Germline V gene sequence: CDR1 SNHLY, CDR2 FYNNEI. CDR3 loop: CASRGLAGSYNEQFF. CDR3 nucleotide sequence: TGTGCCAGCAGAGGGCTAGCGGGATCCTACAATGAGCAGTTCTTC. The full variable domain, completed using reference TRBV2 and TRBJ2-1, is EPEVTQTPSHQVTQMGQEVILRCVPISNHLYFYWYRQILGQKVEFLVSFYNNEISEKSEIFDDQFSVERPDGSNFTLKIRSTKLEDSAMYFCASRGLAGSYNEQFFGPGTRLTVL.

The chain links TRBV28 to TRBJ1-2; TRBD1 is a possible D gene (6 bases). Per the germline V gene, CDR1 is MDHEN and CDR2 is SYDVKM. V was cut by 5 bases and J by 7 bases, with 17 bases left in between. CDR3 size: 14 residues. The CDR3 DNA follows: TGTGCCAGCAGTCCGAACAGGGTGGGCCGTGGCTACACCTTC. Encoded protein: CASSPNRVGRGYTF.

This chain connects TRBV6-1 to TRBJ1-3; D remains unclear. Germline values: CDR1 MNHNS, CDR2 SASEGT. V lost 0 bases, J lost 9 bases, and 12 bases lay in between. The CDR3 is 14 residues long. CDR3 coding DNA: TGTGCCAGCAGTGAAGCGCATCCGCGGGGCACCATATATTTT. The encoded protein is CASSEAHPRGTIYF.

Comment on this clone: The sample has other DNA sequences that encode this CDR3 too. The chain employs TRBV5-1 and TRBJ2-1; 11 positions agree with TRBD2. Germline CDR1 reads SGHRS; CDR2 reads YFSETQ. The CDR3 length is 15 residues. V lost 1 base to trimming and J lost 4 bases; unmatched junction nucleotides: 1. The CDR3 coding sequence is TGCGCCAGCAGCTTGACTAGCGGGGGTTACAATGAGCAGTTCTTC. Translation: CASSLTSGGYNEQFF.

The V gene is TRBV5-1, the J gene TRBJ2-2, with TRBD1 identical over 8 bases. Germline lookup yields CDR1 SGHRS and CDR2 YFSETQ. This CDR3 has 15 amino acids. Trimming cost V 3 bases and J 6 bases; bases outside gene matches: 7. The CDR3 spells CASSWSRGQAGELFF. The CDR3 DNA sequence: TGCGCCAGCAGCTGGTCCAGGGGGCAAGCCGGGGAGCTGTTTTTT.

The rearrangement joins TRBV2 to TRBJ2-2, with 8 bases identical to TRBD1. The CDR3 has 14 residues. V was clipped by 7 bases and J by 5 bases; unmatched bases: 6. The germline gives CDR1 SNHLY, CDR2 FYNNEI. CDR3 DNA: TGTGCCAGCAATCCGACAGGGGCGACCGGGGAGCTGTTTTTT. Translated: CASNPTGATGELFF.

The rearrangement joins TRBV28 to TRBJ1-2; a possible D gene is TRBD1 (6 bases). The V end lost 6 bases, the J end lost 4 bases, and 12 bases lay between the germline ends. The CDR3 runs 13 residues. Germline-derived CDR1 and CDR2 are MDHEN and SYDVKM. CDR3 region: CASSQDRVYGYTF. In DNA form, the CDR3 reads TGTGCCAGCAGCCAGGACAGAGTCTATGGCTACACCTTC.

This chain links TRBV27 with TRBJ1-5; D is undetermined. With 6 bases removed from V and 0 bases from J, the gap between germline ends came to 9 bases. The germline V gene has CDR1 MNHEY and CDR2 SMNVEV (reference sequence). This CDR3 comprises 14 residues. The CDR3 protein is CASSRENSNQPQHF. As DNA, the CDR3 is TGTGCCAGCAGCCGAGAGAATAGCAATCAGCCCCAGCATTTT.

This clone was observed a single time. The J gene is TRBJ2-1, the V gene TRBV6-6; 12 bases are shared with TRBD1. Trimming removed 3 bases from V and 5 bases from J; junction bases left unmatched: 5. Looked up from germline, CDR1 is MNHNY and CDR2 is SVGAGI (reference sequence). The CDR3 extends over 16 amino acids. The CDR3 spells CASSYGTGGAHNEQFF. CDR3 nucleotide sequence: TGTGCCAGCAGTTATGGGACAGGGGGCGCCCACAATGAGCAGTTCTTC.

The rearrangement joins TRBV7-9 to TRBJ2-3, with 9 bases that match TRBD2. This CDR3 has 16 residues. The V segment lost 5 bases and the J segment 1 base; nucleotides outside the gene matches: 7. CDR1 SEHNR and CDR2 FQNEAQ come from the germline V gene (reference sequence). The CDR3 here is CASSSRIAGGTDTQYF. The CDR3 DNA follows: TGTGCCAGCAGCAGTAGAATAGCGGGAGGCACAGATACGCAGTATTTT. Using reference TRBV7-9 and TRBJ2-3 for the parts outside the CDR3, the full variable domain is DTGVSQNPRHKITKRGQNVTFRCDPISEHNRLYWYRQTLGQGPEFLTYFQNEAQLEKSRLLSDRFSAERPKGSFSTLEIQRTEQGDSAMYLCASSSRIAGGTDTQYFGPGTRLTVL.

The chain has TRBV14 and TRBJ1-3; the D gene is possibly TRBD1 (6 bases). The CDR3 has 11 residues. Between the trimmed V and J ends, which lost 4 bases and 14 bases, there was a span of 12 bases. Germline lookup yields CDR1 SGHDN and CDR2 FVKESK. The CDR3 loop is CASSPGRTVYF. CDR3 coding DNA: TGTGCCAGCAGCCCCGGAAGGACAGTATATTTT.

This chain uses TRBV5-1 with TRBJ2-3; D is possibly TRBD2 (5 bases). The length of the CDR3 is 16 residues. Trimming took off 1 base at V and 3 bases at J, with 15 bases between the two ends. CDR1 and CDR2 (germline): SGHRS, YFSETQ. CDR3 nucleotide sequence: TGCGCCAGCAGCTTGCCGGCTAGTGGGGAGACAGATACGCAGTATTTT. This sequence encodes CASSLPASGETDTQYF.

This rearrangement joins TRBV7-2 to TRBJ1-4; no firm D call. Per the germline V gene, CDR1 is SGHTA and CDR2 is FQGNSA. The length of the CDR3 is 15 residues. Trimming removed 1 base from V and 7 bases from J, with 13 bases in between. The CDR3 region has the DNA TGTGCCAGCAGCTTAGTCTCTGATTCGCGTGAAAAACTGTTTTTT. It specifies CASSLVSDSREKLFF.

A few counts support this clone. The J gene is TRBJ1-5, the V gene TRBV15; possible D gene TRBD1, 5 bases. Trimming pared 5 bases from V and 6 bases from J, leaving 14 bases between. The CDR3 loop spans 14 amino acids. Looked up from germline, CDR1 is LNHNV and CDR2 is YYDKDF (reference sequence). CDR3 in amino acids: CATSRYGGFQPQHF. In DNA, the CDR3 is TGTGCCACCAGCCGCTACGGGGGGTTTCAGCCCCAGCATTTT.

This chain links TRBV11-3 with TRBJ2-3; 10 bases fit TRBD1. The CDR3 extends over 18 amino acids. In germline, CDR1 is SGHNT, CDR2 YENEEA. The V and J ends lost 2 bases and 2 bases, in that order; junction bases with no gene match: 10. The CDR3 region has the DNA TGTGCCAGCAGCTTAAACCAGCGGGGACAGGGGTACACAGATACGCAGTATTTT. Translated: CASSLNQRGQGYTDTQYF.

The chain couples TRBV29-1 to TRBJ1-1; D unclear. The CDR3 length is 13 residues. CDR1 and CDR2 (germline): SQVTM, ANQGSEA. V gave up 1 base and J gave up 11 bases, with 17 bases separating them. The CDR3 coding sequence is TGCAGCGTTGAAGTCTCGGGTCGGCGGAATGCTTTCTTT. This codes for CSVEVSGRRNAFF.

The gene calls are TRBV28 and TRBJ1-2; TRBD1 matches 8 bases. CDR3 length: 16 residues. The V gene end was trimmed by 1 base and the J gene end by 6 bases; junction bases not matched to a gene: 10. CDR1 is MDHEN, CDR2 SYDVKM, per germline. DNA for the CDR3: TGTGCCAGCAGTTTATATAGGACAGGGAACGGTGATGGCTACACCTTC. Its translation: CASSLYRTGNGDGYTF.

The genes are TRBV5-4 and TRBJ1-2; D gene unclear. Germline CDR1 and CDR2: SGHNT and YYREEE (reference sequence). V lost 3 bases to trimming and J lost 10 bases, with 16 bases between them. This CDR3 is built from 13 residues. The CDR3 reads CASSWAATSFYTF. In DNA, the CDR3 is TGTGCCAGCAGCTGGGCAGCAACAAGTTTCTACACCTTC.

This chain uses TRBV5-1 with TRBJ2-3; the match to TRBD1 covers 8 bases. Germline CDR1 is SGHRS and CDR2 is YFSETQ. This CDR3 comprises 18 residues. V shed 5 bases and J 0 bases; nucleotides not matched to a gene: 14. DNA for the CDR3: TGCGCCAGCAGACTAACCCCCCAGGGGGCGACTAGCACAGATACGCAGTATTTT. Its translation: CASRLTPQGATSTDTQYF.

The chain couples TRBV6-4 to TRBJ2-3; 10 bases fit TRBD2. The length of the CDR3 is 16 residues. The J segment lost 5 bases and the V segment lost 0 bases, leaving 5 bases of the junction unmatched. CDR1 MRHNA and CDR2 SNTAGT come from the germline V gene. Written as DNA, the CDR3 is TGTGCCAGCAGTGACTCGAGCGGGGGGGCCATAGATACGCAGTATTTT. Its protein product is CASSDSSGGAIDTQYF.

CDR3 residues: CASSLGESGELFF. CDR3 coding DNA: TGTGCCAGCAGCTTAGGGGAGTCCGGGGAGCTGTTTTTT. The chain has TRBV7-8 and TRBJ2-2, with D perhaps matching TRBD2 (5 bases). The CDR3 consists of 13 residues. The V and J ends lost 1 base and 6 bases respectively, with 6 bases between them. The germline gives CDR1 SGHVS, CDR2 FQNEAQ.

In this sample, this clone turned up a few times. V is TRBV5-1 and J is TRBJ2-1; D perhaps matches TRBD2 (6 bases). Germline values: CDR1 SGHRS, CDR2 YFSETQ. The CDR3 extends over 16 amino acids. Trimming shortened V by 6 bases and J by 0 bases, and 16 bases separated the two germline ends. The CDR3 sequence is CASKSGSTFSYNEQFF. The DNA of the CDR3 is TGCGCCAGCAAATCCGGGAGTACATTCTCCTACAATGAGCAGTTCTTC.

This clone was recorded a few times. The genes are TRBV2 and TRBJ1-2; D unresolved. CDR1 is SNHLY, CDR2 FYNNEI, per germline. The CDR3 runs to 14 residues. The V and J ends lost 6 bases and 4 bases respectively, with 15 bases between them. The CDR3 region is CASSDDLGSYGYTF. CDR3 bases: TGTGCCAGCAGCGATGACTTAGGGAGCTATGGCTACACCTTC.

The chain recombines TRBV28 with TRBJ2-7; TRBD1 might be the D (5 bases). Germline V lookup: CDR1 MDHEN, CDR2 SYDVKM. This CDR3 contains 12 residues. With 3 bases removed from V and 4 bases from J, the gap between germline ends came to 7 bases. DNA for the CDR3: TGTGCCAGCAGTTTCGGACAATACGAGCAGTACTTC. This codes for CASSFGQYEQYF.

CDR3 nucleotides: TGCGCCAGCAGTCTGGACGGAGGCGGGGAGACCCAGTACTTC. Translation gives CASSLDGGGETQYF. The rearrangement uses TRBV5-1 and TRBJ2-5; a weak D match, TRBD2 (5 bases). CDR3 length equals 14 residues. Deletions cut 5 bases from V and 5 bases from J, with 16 bases between. Germline V gene data show CDR1 as SGHRS and CDR2 as YFSETQ. Full variable domain (remainder filled in from reference TRBV5-1 and TRBJ2-5): KAGVTQTPRYLIKTRGQQVTLSCSPISGHRSVSWYQQTPGQGLQFLFEYFSETQRNKGNFPGRFSGRQFSNSRSEMNVSTLELGDSALYLCASSLDGGGETQYFGPGTRLLVL.

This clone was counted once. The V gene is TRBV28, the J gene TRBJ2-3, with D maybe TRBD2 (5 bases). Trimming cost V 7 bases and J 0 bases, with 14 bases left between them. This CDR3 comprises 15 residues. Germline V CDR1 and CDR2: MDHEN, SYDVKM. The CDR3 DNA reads TGTGCCAGCACCACCGGAGGCAGGAGCACAGATACGCAGTATTTT. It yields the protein CASTTGGRSTDTQYF.

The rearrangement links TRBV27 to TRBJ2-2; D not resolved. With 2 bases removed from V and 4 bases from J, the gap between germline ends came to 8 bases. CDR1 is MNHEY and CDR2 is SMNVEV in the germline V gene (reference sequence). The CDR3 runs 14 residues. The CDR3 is CASSLRESTGELFF. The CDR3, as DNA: TGTGCCAGCAGTTTACGAGAGTCCACCGGGGAGCTGTTTTTT.

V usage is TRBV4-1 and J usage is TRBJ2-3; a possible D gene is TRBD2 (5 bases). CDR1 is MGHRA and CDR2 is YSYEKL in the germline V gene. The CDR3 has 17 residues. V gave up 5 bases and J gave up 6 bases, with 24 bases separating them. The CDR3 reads CASSKANLGAPGDTQYF. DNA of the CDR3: TGCGCCAGCAGCAAAGCCAATCTAGGAGCACCGGGGGATACGCAGTATTTT.

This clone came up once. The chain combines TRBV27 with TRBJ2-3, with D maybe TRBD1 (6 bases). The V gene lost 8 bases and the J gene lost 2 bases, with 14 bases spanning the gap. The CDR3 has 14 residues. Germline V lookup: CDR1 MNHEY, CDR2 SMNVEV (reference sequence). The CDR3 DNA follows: TGTGCCAGCGGGGGCGGCTGGTACACAGATACGCAGTATTTT. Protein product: CASGGGWYTDTQYF.

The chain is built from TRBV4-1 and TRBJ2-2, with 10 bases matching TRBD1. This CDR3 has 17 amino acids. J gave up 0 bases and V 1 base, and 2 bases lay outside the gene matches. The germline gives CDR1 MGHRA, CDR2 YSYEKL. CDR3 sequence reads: CASSQGQGASNTGELFF. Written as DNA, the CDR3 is TGCGCCAGCAGCCAAGGACAGGGGGCTTCGAACACCGGGGAGCTGTTTTTT.

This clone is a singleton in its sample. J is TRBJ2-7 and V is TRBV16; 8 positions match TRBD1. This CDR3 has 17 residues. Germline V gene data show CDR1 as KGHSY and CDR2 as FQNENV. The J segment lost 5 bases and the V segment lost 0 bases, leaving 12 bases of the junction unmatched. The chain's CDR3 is CASSQSVGGQGANEQYF. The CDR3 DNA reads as TGTGCCAGCAGCCAATCAGTAGGGGGGCAGGGGGCGAACGAGCAGTACTTC.